This paragraph reports one T cell receptor beta chain. Clones were read by immunoSEQ multiplex PCR, and TCRdb kept only the in-frame ones, dropping some. This sample has hundreds of thousands of clones, with about 91% found just once. This sample is drawn from a study of shared clonotypes between healthy human individuals. In the naive CD8 group, cells lacked CD45RO and were positively selected for CCR7, so terminally differentiated effector memory CD45RA+ cells were left out. The TCR sequence derives from a young man in good health. Sequences were obtained from naive CD8+ T cells sorted from blood.

In nucleotides, the CDR3 is TGTGCCAGCAGTTGGCCGGGCCCAAACACTGAAGCTTTCTTT. This translates into CASSWPGPNTEAFF. The V and J genes are TRBV6-6 and TRBJ1-1; D unresolved. The V end lost 4 bases, the J end lost 2 bases, and 11 bases lay between the germline ends. The V gene's germline CDR1 is MNHNY and CDR2 SVGAGI (reference sequence). The CDR3 runs 14 residues.